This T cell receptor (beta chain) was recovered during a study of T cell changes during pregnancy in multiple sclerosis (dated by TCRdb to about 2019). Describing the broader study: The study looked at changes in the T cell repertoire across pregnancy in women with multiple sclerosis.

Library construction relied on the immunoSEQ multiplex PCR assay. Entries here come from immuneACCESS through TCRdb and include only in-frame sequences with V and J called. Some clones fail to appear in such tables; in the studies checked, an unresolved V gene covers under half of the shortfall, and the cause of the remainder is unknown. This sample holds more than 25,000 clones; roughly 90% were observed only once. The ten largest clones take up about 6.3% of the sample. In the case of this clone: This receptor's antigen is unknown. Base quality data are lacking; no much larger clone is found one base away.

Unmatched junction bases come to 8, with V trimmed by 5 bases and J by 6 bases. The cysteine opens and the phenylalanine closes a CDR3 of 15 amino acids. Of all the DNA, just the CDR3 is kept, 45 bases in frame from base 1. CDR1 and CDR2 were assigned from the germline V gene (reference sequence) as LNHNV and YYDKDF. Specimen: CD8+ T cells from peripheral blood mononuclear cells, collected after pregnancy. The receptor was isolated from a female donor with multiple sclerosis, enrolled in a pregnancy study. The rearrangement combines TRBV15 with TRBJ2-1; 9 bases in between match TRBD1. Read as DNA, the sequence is TGTGCCACCAGCTCCCGGGACAGGGACATCAATGAGCAGTTCTTC. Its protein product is CATSSRDRDINEQFF. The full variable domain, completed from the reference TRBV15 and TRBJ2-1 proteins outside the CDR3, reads DAMVIQNPRYQVTQFGKPVTLSCSQTLNHNVMYWYQQKSSQAPKLLFHYYDKDFNNEADTPDNFQSRRPNTSFCFLDIRSPGLGDTAMYLCATSSRDRDINEQFFGPGTRLTVL.